This T cell receptor beta chain came from a study of blood T cell repertoires in COVID-19. Overall study: Samples representing acute and convalescent COVID-19 were sourced from the United States, Italy and Spain.

The CDR3 spans 13 residues. CDR1 and CDR2 from the germline V gene are GTSNPN and SVGIG (reference sequence). V was clipped by 2 bases and J by 7 bases, with 14 bases between them. In the original analysis: Reference gene primer amplification yielded estimated nucleated cell counts. TCRdb's copy holds only in-frame clones and misses some; the assay was immunoSEQ multiplex PCR. V and J calls and clone size are those listed in that table; D and trimming were worked out from the DNA. This table has 120,000 to 150,000 clones, over 80% appearing once. The sequenced material came from peripheral blood. The receptor was derived from an elderly woman with acute or convalescent COVID-19. This sequence joins TRBV30 and TRBJ1-1, with D possibly TRBD1 on 5 matching bases. The CDR3 spells CAWSQDSFHEAFF. The CDR3, as DNA: TGTGCCTGGAGTCAAGACAGCTTCCATGAAGCTTTCTTT.